This T cell receptor beta chain was captured by sequencing in a study of T cell responses to AZD1222 COVID-19 vaccine. Clones were sequenced by immunoSEQ multiplex PCR, and TCRdb holds only the in-frame ones, with some missing. This table has about 150,000 clones, roughly four fifths appearing once. Looked up from germline, CDR1 is MNHEY and CDR2 is SVGAGI. This CDR3 is built from 12 residues. V shed 6 bases and J shed 7 bases, with 10 bases lying between them. This clone was seen only a few times. The sample consisted of peripheral blood, taken on day 0 of MenACWY control vaccination. The V and J genes are TRBV6-5 and TRBJ1-5; D is unclear. This TCR derives from an adult in good health. The DNA for the CDR3 is TGTGCCAGCAGACTGGACGTCCAGCCCCAGCATTTT. Translating gives CASRLDVQPQHF.